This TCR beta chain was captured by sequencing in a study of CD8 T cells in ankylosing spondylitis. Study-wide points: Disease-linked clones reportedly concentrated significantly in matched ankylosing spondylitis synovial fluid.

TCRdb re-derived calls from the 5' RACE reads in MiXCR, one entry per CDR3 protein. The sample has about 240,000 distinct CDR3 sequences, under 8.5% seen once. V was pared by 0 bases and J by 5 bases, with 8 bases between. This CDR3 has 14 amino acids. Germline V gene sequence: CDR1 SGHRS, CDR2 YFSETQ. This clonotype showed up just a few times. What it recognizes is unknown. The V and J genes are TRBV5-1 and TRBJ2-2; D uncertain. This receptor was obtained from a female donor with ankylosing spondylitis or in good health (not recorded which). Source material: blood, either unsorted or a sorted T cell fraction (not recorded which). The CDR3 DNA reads TGCGCCAGCAGCTTGGAACTGACAACCGGGGAGCTGTTTTTT. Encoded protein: CASSLELTTGELFF.